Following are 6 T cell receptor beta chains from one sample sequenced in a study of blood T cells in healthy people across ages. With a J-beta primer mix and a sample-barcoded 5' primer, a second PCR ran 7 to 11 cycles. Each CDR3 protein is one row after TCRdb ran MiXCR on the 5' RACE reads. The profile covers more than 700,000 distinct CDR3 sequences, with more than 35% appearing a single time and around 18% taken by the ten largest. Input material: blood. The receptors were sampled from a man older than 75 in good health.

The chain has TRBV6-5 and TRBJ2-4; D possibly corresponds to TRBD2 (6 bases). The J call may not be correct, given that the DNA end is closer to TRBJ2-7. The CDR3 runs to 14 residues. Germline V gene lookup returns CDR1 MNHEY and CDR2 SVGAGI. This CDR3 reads CASSRDSGPSEQYF. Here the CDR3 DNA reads TGTGCCAGCAGCCGAGATAGCGGTCCCTCCGAGCAGTACTTC.

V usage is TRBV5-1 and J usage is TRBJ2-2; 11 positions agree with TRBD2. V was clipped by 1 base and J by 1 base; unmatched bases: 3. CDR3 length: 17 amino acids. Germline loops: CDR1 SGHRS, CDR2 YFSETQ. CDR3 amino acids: CASSLTSGGLNTGELFF. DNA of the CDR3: TGCGCCAGCAGCTTGACTAGCGGGGGCTTGAACACCGGGGAGCTGTTTTTT.

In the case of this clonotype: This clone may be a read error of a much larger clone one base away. Here the CDR3 DNA reads TGTGCCAGCAGCCCCGCTAGCGGGAGCTCCTACGAGCAGTTCTTC. Translating gives CASSPASGSSYEQFF. V gene TRBV7-2 combines with J gene TRBJ2-1; 10 bases map to TRBD2. Trimming cost V 5 bases and J 10 bases; bases outside gene matches: 11. The germline V gene encodes CDR1 SGHTA and CDR2 FQGNSA. The CDR3 spans 15 residues. Together with reference TRBV7-2 and TRBJ2-1, the CDR3 gives the full variable domain: GAGVSQSPSNKVTEKGKDVELRCDPISGHTALYWYRQSLGQGLEFLIYFQGNSAPDKSGLPSDRFSAERTGGSVSTLTIQRTQQEDSAVYLCASSPASGSSYEQFFGPGTRLTVL.

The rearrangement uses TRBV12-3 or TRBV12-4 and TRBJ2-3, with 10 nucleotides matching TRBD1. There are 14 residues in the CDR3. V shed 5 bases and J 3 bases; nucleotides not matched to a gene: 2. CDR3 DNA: TGTGCCAGCAGTGGGACAGGGGCGACAGATACGCAGTATTTT. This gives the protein CASSGTGATDTQYF.

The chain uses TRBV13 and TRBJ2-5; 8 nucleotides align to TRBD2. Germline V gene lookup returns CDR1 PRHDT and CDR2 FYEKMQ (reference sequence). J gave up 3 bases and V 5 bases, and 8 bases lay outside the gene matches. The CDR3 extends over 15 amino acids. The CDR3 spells CASSGSGTQEETQYF. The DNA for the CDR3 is TGTGCCAGCAGCGGTAGCGGGACACAAGAAGAGACCCAGTACTTC.

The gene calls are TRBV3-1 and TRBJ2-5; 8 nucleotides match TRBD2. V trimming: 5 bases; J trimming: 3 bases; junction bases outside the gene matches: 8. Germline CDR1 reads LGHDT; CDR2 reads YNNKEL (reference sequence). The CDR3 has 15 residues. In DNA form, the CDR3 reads TGTGCCAGCAGCACCCGGACTAGCAGTGAAGAGACCCAGTACTTC. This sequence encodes CASSTRTSSEETQYF.